This T cell receptor beta chain was sequenced in a study of cytomegalovirus exposure and HLA in healthy donors. General study points: Within an earlier analysis, most TCR beta V segments proved productive either about 90% or about 30% of the time. Presence/absence analysis assumed near-uniform sequencing depth across donors. TCR beta chains numbering 164 were designated cytomegalovirus-associated.

PCR used 60 Vbeta primers and 13 Jbeta primers. Sequencing used immunoSEQ multiplex PCR; TCRdb keeps in-frame clones, though not all of them. The sample holds fewer than 80,000 clones; around 68% are singletons and the top ten take around a quarter. A note on this clone: The antigen is unknown.

The trim removed 1 base at V and 2 bases at J, leaving 3 bases unmatched. The CDR3 runs to 15 residues. CDR1 is KGHSH, CDR2 LQKENI, per germline. The sequenced material came from PBMCs. This TCR was recovered from a man in his forties or fifties in good health and CMV-seropositive. V gene TRBV18 combines with J gene TRBJ2-7, with 9 nucleotides matching TRBD1. The CDR3 DNA reads as TGTGCCAGCTCACCACGGGGACAGGGCGCCTACGAGCAGTACTTC. Translation: CASSPRGQGAYEQYF.